Sequencing of this T cell receptor (beta chain) was carried out in a study of shared clonotypes between healthy human individuals. Looking at the study overall: The study used three CD4 naive, three CD4 memory, two CD8 naive and one CD8 memory plate per donor. The study's findings and limits: Non-shared clonotypes displayed generation probabilities falling below those of clonotypes present in all four donors.

Genomic DNA of every subset was divided equally among multiple immunoSEQ plates. Using immunoSEQ multiplex PCR, the repertoire was profiled, and TCRdb retains in-frame clones only, with some absent. Found here are approximately 95,000 clones, 67% of them singletons; the top ten hold roughly 43%. Nashville, Tennessee was home to all donors, each a Caucasian adult. Trimming removed 5 bases from V and 4 bases from J, with 17 bases in between. The CDR3 is 15 amino acids. Germline V CDR1 and CDR2: MDHEN, SYDVKM. Details on this clone: Its target is not known.

This chain joins TRBV28 and TRBJ1-2, with TRBD1 as a possible D gene (6 bases). The source material was memory CD8+ T cells sorted from blood. Indicated subset: CD45RO+ cells pooled with CCR7-negative TemRA cells. The source is a man aged 25-45 years in good health. The CDR3 sequence: CASSKGQNPLYGYTF. DNA of the CDR3: TGTGCCAGCAGTAAAGGACAGAACCCCCTCTATGGCTACACCTTC.